This T cell receptor beta chain was sequenced for a study of blood T cell repertoires in COVID-19. CDR1 is SGHNT, CDR2 YENEEA, per germline. V dropped 7 bases and J dropped 5; count of bases not matched to a gene: 13. This CDR3 is built from 15 residues. Repertoires were generated with immunoSEQ multiplex PCR, while TCRdb's copy carries only in-frame clones and drops some. The sample holds about 480,000 clones, over 75% seen once. The sequence was collected from a woman in her thirties or forties who had recovered from COVID-19. The chain recombines TRBV11-3 with TRBJ1-1, with TRBD1 identical over 7 bases. Sequencing was carried out using PBMCs or T cells enriched from blood (not recorded which). The CDR3 nucleotides read TGTGCCAGCACTATACGTAACAGGGGAGGAACTGAAGCTTTCTTT. This codes for CASTIRNRGGTEAFF.